The entry that follows covers one TCR beta chain sequence. The antigen is unknown. The repertoire was sequenced with immunoSEQ multiplex PCR; TCRdb's copy has only in-frame clones and lacks some. There are about 2,500 clones in the sample; around 84% occur only once, and around 9.5% lies in the top ten. This entry belongs to a study of immune cell composition in non-small cell lung cancer. The CDR3 length is 15 residues. The V end was cut by 6 bases, the J end by 0 bases, with 13 bases between. Germline values: CDR1 SEHNR, CDR2 FQNEAQ (reference sequence). Regarding the study as a whole: Around four fifths of squamous and around a third of adenocarcinoma cases had tumour-associated clones >0.5%. Lung adenocarcinomas had lower top 10 clone scores and clonality than squamous tumours. Tumour TCR-beta clonality was not significantly tied to smoking pack-years. Adenocarcinomas with higher top tumour-associated clone frequency had more reactive TILs.

Sequenced sample: lung tumor tissue. The sequence derives from a human donor with non-small cell lung cancer. The rearrangement joins TRBV7-9 to TRBJ2-3, with D possibly matching TRBD2 (5 bases). The CDR3 DNA reads as TGTGCCAGCAGTGTAGGACTGACTAGCACAGATACGCAGTATTTT. This encodes CASSVGLTSTDTQYF.